The 11 T cell receptor beta chains presented below share a single source sample, sequenced in a study of radiotherapy plus CTLA-4 blockade in lung cancer. Sequencing was performed with immunoSEQ multiplex PCR; in TCRdb, only in-frame clones are kept and a portion is missing. This sample has about 73,000 clones; around 86% occur once, and the top ten carry less than 45%. Sequenced material: peripheral blood, taken from a patient treated with radiotherapy plus ipilimumab. The receptor set was obtained from a human donor with non-small cell lung cancer that progressed on radiotherapy plus ipilimumab.

CDR3 loop: CATSITSVGSGRHNEQFF. The CDR3 DNA is TGTGCCACCAGCATAACCTCGGTTGGTAGCGGGAGGCACAATGAGCAGTTCTTC. The rearrangement joins TRBV15 to TRBJ2-1, with 10 bases that match TRBD2. Germline CDR1 LNHNV, CDR2 YYDKDF (reference sequence). The CDR3 runs 18 residues. Trimming cost V 4 bases and J 5 bases; bases outside gene matches: 14.

This rearrangement joins TRBV4-2 to TRBJ2-6; D unclear. Germline CDR1 reads LGHNA; CDR2 reads YNFKEQ. There are 16 residues in the CDR3. Trimming took off 1 base at V and 0 bases at J, with 7 bases between the two ends. The CDR3 DNA is TGTGCCAGCAGCCAAGTTTCGGTCTCTGGGGCCAACGTCCTGACTTTC. Translated, it gives CASSQVSVSGANVLTF.

V gene TRBV2 combines with J gene TRBJ2-7, with no clear D. Germline CDR1 is SNHLY and CDR2 is FYNNEI. This CDR3 region has 13 residues. V was trimmed by 2 bases and J by 2 bases, leaving 7 bases between them. The chain's CDR3 is CASSERLAYEQYF. Written as DNA, the CDR3 is TGTGCCAGCAGTGAAAGGCTAGCCTACGAGCAGTACTTC.

This clone turned up a few times. The chain is built from TRBV10-3 and TRBJ2-3; D may be TRBD1 (6 bases). The CDR3 contains 18 residues. The V end was cut by 0 bases, the J end by 8 bases, with 24 bases between. The germline gives CDR1 ENHRY, CDR2 SYGVKD. The CDR3 sequence is CAISESTGRRGSLSTQYF. CDR3 coding DNA: TGTGCCATCAGTGAGTCGACCGGACGCAGGGGAAGCCTCAGTACGCAGTATTTT.

The chain recombines TRBV7-6 with TRBJ2-1; 11 bases line up with TRBD2. This CDR3 spans 15 amino acids. Trimming removed 5 bases from V and 6 bases from J; junction bases left unmatched: 6. Per the germline V gene, CDR1 is SGHVS and CDR2 is FNYEAQ. The CDR3 region has the DNA TGTGCCAGCAGCCCACTAGCGGGAGCCGGCAATGAGCAGTTCTTC. Residues: CASSPLAGAGNEQFF.

The V and J genes are TRBV18 and TRBJ1-5; TRBD1 might be the D (5 bases). Germline CDR1 reads KGHSH; CDR2 reads LQKENI. The CDR3 loop spans 17 amino acids. Between the trimmed V and J ends, which lost 6 bases and 5 bases, there was a span of 23 bases. CDR3 amino acids: CASSHSQGRATYQPQHF. The DNA for the CDR3 is TGTGCCAGCTCCCATAGTCAGGGTCGGGCAACATATCAGCCCCAGCATTTT.

The genes are TRBV4-1 and TRBJ2-6; the match to TRBD1 covers 7 bases. This CDR3 comprises 18 residues. Trimming took 1 base from V and 3 from J; bases not matched to a gene: 9. Germline CDR1 MGHRA, CDR2 YSYEKL. The CDR3 DNA is TGCGCCAGCAGCCAAGTTTGGGACAGCGAGGATGGGGCCAACGTCCTGACTTTC. Translating it yields CASSQVWDSEDGANVLTF.

The gene calls are TRBV25-1 and TRBJ2-3, with 8 bases aligning to TRBD2. In germline, CDR1 is MGHDK, CDR2 SYGVNS. This CDR3 has 13 residues. The junction had 1 base not matched to a gene; V was cut back by 4 bases and J by 4 bases. For the CDR3, the DNA is TGTGCCAGCAGTGGAGCGGGAGCAGATACGCAGTATTTT. It translates to CASSGAGADTQYF.

CDR3 bases: TGTGCCAGCAGCTTAGGACAGGTTATGAACACTGAAGCTTTCTTT. Its translation is CASSLGQVMNTEAFF. The J gene is TRBJ1-1, the V gene TRBV5-6, with 7 bases that match TRBD1. CDR1 SGHDT and CDR2 YYEEEE come from the germline V gene. CDR3 length equals 15 residues. Trimming took 2 bases from V and 0 from J; bases not matched to a gene: 4.

V and J are TRBV4-1 and TRBJ1-1; tentatively, D is TRBD1 (5 bases). The germline CDR1 and CDR2 sequences are MGHRA and YSYEKL. V dropped 2 bases and J dropped 7 bases, with 11 bases sitting between them. The CDR3 consists of 13 residues. The CDR3 loop reads CASSQPGLIEAFF. The CDR3 nucleotides read TGCGCCAGCAGCCAACCGGGACTGATTGAAGCTTTCTTT.

The chain couples TRBV18 to TRBJ1-4, with TRBD1 matching over 8 bases. This CDR3 spans 16 amino acids. In germline, CDR1 is KGHSH, CDR2 LQKENI. Trimming removed 1 base from V and 8 bases from J; junction bases left unmatched: 9. CDR3 residues: CASSPQTGQGFEKLFF. DNA of the CDR3: TGTGCCAGCTCACCACAGACTGGACAGGGTTTCGAAAAACTGTTTTTT.